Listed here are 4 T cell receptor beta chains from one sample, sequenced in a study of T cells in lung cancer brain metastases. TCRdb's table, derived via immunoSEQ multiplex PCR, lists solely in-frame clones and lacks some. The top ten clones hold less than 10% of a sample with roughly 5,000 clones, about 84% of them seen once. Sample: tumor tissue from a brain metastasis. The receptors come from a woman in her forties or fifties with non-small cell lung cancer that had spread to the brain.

CDR3 loop: CSVGTGGDYGYTF. As DNA, the CDR3 is TGCAGCGTTGGGACAGGGGGGGACTATGGCTACACCTTC. V and J are TRBV29-1 and TRBJ1-2; 10 nucleotides agree with TRBD1. Germline-derived CDR1 and CDR2 are SQVTM and ANQGSEA. V trimming: 4 bases; J trimming: 3 bases; junction bases outside the gene matches: 2. The CDR3 runs to 13 residues.

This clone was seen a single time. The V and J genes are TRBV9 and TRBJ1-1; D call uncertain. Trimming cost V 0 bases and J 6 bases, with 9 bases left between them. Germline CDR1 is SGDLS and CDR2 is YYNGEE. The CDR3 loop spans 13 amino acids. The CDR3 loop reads CASSVVHRAEAFF. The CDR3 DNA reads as TGTGCCAGCAGCGTAGTACATCGCGCTGAAGCTTTCTTT.

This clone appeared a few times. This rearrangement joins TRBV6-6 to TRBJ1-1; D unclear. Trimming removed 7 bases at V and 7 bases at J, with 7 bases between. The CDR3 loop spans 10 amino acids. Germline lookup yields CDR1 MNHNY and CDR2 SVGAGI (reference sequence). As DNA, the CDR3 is TGTGCCAGCACCGCAGGTGAAGCTTTCTTT. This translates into CASTAGEAFF.

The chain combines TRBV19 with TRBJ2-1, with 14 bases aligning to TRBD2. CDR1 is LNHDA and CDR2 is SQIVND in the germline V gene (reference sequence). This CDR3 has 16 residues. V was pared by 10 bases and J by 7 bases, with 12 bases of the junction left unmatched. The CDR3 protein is CATGLAGGHARNEQFF. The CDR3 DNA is TGTGCCACCGGACTAGCGGGAGGTCACGCACGGAATGAGCAGTTCTTC.